This T cell receptor beta chain was observed in a study of regulatory T cells in long-lasting Graves disease. Study-level background: To qualify as persistent, Graves' disease required over 5 years of antithyroid drugs with positive TSH receptor antibodies.

Whole-study findings and limits: For persistent Graves' patients, TCR diversity was lower than for newly diagnosed ones.

Investigators prepared the TCR beta libraries by applying iRepertoire HTBI primers and Arm-PCR of CDR3 regions. Via MiXCR, TCRdb re-called the multiplex PCR reads, giving one row per CDR3 protein. The top ten hold around 20% of the sample, which has hundreds of thousands of distinct CDR3 sequences, less than 25% seen once. As to this clonotype: Its antigen is not identified.

As to time point: persistent/refractory GD, antithyroid drugs over 5 years with positive TRAb. Scientists built the TCR library using RNA that was extracted from PBMCs. About 10 milliliters of peripheral blood were taken and placed in EDTA tubes. CDR1 and CDR2 (germline): SGHTA, FQGTGA. CDR3 length: 13 residues. V lost 11 bases to trimming and J lost 3 bases, with 13 bases between them. The sequence was collected from a female donor with Graves disease. This chain joins TRBV7-3 and TRBJ2-2; TRBD2 is a possible D gene (6 bases). The sample was peripheral blood mononuclear cells (PBMCs), taken when the disease was refractory, from a patient treated with antithyroid drugs. This CDR3 reads CACGATYTGELFF. The CDR3 nucleotides read TGTGCCTGCGGGGCTACATACACCGGGGAGCTGTTTTTT.